This T cell receptor beta chain is drawn from a study of blood T cell repertoires in COVID-19. Study context: Acute and convalescent COVID-19 specimens originated in the United States, Italy and Spain.

This clone was picked up one time. Original analysis: Reference gene primers were amplified, and this amplification served to estimate nucleated cell counts. The table came from immunoSEQ multiplex PCR; TCRdb's copy has only in-frame clones and leaves some out. That table furnishes V, J and clone size, whereas the DNA furnished D and trimming. The table records under 250,000 clones, 75% to 90% of them present only once. V gave up 5 bases and J gave up 4 bases, with 8 bases separating them. The CDR3 spans 12 residues. Germline V gene sequence: CDR1 SNHLY, CDR2 FYNNEI. This receptor was taken from a man in his 60s who had recovered from COVID-19. The sequencing sample was made of peripheral blood. V gene TRBV2 combines with J gene TRBJ1-2, with unresolved D. The CDR3 is CASSPGGYGYTF. The CDR3 nucleotides read TGTGCCAGCAGTCCAGGAGGCTATGGCTACACCTTC. The complete variable domain, with remaining parts taken from reference TRBV2 and TRBJ1-2, reads EPEVTQTPSHQVTQMGQEVILRCVPISNHLYFYWYRQILGQKVEFLVSFYNNEISEKSEIFDDQFSVERPDGSNFTLKIRSTKLEDSAMYFCASSPGGYGYTFGSGTRLTVV.